This is a list of T cell receptor beta chains from one sample in a study of cytomegalovirus exposure and HLA in healthy donors. Sequenced by immunoSEQ multiplex PCR; TCRdb stores in-frame clones only, minus some. Of 130,000 or so clones in the sample, 89% were seen once. Sequences were obtained from PBMCs. The receptors were sampled from a young woman in good health and CMV-seronegative. The CDR3 runs from the conserved cysteine through the conserved F or W. The order of the fields is D gene, V gene, clone size, J gene, CDR3 DNA, CDR3 protein. D genes are given only for firm matches. Part of the rows lack a size; the others show once, few, many or a class for expanded clones.

>NA|TRBV10-2|NA|TRBJ1-5
TGCGCCAGCAGTGAGTCGGGGCTGCCCCAGCATTTT
CASSESGLPQHF
>NA|TRBV6-5|NA|TRBJ1-5
TGTGCCAGCAGTTACTCCAGGGTCGGGCAGCCCCAGCATTTT
CASSYSRVGQPQHF
>NA|TRBV6-5|NA|TRBJ1-1
TGTGCCAGCTCATTTCCAGGGGATACTGAAGCTTTCTTT
CASSFPGDTEAFF
>TRBD2|TRBV19|NA|TRBJ2-2
TGTGCCAGCCACCGGACTAGCACAAACACCGGGGAGCTGTTTTTT
CASHRTSTNTGELFF
>NA|TRBV5-1|NA|TRBJ2-5
TGCGCCAGCAGCTCCCAGCCGGGGGAAGAGACCCAGTACTTC
CASSSQPGEETQYF
>TRBD1|TRBV10-3|NA|TRBJ1-2
TGTGCCATCAGCCCTGCGGACAGGGCTGACTACACCTTC
CAISPADRADYTF
>TRBD1|TRBV5-5|once|TRBJ1-2
TGTGCCAGCAGCCCTTGGACAGGGTATGAGGATAACTATGGCTACACCTTC
CASSPWTGYEDNYGYTF
>TRBD1|TRBV6-4|many|TRBJ2-2
TGTGCCAGCAGTGACTCGGGGACAGGGAACACCGGGGAGCTGTTTTTT
CASSDSGTGNTGELFF
>TRBD1|TRBV19|NA|TRBJ1-5
TGTGCCAGTAGTATAGTCCCGACAGGGCTAGGCAATCAGCCCCAGCATTTT
CASSIVPTGLGNQPQHF
>TRBD1|TRBV13|NA|TRBJ1-3
TGTGCCAGCAGCTTGCTTGCAGGGGGGCAAGGGGACACCATATATTTT
CASSLLAGGQGDTIYF
>TRBD1|TRBV6-5|NA|TRBJ2-1
TGTGCCAGCAGCCCCGGCCCGGGACAGGGGTTTCAGTTCTTC
CASSPGPGQGFQFF
>NA|TRBV5-4|NA|TRBJ1-3
TGTGCCAGCAGCCCAAGAGGCGGAACCGATGGAAACACCATATATTTT
CASSPRGGTDGNTIYF
>TRBD2|TRBV19|many|TRBJ2-7
TGTGCCAGTAGTATATCCGGGGGGGGCCACTACGAGCAGTACTTC
CASSISGGGHYEQYF
>NA|TRBV6-1|once|TRBJ2-2
TGTGCCAGCAGTGAGGTACCAGTGGTCACCGGGGAGCTGTTTTTT
CASSEVPVVTGELFF
>NA|TRBV7-8|NA|TRBJ1-3
TGTGCCAGCAGCCCACGGGTACTCTCTGGAAACACCATATATTTT
CASSPRVLSGNTIYF
>NA|TRBV10-3|NA|TRBJ2-5
TGTGCCATCAGTGGGAAGACAGAAACCCAAGAGACCCAGTACTTC
CAISGKTETQETQYF
>NA|TRBV4-1|NA|TRBJ2-1
TGCGCCAGCAGCCAACTTTCGAATGAGCAGTTCTTC
CASSQLSNEQFF
>NA|TRBV18|NA|TRBJ1-4
TGTGCCAGCTCACGTCAGGGTACAACTAATGAAAAACTGTTTTTT
CASSRQGTTNEKLFF
>NA|TRBV5-1|once|TRBJ1-1
TGCGCCAGCAGCCGAGCGGGGAGCACGTTAATCACTAACACTGAAGCTTTCTTT
CASSRAGSTLITNTEAFF
>TRBD1|TRBV18|NA|TRBJ2-5
TGTGCCAGCTCCCTTCAGGGGGCTTTAGAGACCCAGTACTTC
CASSLQGALETQYF
>TRBD2|TRBV11-2|NA|TRBJ2-1
TGTGCCAGCAGCCCCGGTCTAGCGGGGGGGCCGAGCTCCTACAATGAGCAGTTCTTC
CASSPGLAGGPSSYNEQFF
>TRBD1|TRBV11-3|NA|TRBJ1-1
TGTGCCAGCAGCTTAGGCGGGACAGGGGCTTTCTTT
CASSLGGTGAFF
>NA|TRBV19|NA|TRBJ1-5
TGTGCCAGTAGTATTTCGGGGATTCAGCCCCAGCATTTT
CASSISGIQPQHF
>NA|TRBV20-1|NA|TRBJ1-2
TGCAGTGCGTCCCCAGGGGACGGCTACACCTTC
CSASPGDGYTF
>NA|TRBV2|once|TRBJ2-7
TGTGCCAGCAGTGAAGGGCAGGGGTTCGAGCAGTACTTC
CASSEGQGFEQYF